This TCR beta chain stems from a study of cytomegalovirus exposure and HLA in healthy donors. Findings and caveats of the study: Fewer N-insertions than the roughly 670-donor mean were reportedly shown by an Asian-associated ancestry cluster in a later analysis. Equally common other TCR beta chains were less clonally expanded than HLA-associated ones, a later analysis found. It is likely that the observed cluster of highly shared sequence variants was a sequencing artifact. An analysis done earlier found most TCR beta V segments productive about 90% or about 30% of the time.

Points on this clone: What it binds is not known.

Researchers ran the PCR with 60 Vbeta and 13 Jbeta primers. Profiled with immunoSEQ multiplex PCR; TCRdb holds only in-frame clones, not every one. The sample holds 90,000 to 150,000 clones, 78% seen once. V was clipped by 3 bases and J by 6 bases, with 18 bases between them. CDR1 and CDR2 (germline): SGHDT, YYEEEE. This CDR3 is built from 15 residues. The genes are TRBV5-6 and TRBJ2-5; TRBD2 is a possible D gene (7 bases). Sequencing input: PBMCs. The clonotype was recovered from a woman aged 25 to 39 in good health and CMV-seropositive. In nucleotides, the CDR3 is TGTGCCAGCAGCTCTCAAGGGGGGGGCTGGAAGACCCAGTACTTC. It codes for CASSSQGGGWKTQYF.